This T cell receptor beta chain was obtained from a study of shared clonotypes between healthy human individuals. Study background: Sampling drew on donors who were a couple of women and a few men aged 18 to 49. The plates for each donor numbered three CD4 naive, three CD4 memory, two CD8 naive and one CD8 memory.

Evenly divided among several immunoSEQ plates was the genomic DNA of each subset. Here immunoSEQ multiplex PCR was the method, and the copy in TCRdb shows in-frame clones only, minus some. The table lists 2,500,000 or so clones, roughly 90% of them singletons. CDR3 length: 15 residues. Germline V gene data show CDR1 as SGHRS and CDR2 as YFSETQ. Losses at the gene ends were 0 bases for V and 2 bases for J; bases not matched to a gene: 2. Material for sequencing was naive CD4+ T cells from PBMCs. Subset reported: CD45RA+ positively selected. This TCR was recovered from a man in his late teens or twenties in good health. Some clones in this sample may be carry-over from other donors' samples. The chain combines TRBV5-1 with TRBJ2-7; 10 nucleotides line up with TRBD1. The CDR3 region is CASSLGTGGPYEQYF. The CDR3 DNA sequence: TGCGCCAGCAGCTTGGGGACAGGGGGTCCCTACGAGCAGTACTTC.